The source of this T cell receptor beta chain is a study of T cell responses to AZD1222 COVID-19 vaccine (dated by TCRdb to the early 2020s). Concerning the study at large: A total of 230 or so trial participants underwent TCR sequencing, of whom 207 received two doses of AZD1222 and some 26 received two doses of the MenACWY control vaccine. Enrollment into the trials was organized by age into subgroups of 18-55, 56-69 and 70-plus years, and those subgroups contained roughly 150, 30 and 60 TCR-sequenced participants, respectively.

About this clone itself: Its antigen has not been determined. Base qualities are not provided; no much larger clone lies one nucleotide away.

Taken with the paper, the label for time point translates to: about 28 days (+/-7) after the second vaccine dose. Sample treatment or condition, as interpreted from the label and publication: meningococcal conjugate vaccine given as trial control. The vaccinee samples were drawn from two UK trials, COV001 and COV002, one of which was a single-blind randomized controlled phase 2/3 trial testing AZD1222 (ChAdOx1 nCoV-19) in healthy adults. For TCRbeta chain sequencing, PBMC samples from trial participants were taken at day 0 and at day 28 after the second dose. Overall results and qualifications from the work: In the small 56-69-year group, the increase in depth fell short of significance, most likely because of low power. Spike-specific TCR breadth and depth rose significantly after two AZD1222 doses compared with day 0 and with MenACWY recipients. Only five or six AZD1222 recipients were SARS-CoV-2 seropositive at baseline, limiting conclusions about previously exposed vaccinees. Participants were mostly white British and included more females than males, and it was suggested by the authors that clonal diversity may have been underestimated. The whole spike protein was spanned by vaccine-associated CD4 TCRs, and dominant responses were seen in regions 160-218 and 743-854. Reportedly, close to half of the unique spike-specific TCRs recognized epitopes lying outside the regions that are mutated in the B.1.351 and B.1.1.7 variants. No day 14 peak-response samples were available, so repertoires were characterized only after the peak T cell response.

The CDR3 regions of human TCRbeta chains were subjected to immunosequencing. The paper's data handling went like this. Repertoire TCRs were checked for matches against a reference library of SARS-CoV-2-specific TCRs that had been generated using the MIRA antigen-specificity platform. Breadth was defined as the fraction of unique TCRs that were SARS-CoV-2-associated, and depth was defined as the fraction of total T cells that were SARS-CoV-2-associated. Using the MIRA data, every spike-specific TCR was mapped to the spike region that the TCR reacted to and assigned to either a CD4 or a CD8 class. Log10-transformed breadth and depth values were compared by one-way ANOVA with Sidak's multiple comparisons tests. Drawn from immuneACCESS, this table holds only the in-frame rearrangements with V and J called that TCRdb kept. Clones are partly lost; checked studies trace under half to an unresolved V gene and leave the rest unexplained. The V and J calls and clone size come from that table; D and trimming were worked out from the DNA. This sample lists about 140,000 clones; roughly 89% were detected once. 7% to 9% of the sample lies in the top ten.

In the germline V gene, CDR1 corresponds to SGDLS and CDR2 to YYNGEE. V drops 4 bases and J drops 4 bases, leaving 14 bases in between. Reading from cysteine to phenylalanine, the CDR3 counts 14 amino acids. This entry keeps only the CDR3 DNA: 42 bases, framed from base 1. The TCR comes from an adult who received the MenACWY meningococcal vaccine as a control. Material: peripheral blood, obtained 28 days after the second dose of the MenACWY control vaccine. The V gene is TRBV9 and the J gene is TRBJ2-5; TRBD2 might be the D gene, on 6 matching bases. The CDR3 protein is CASSTPGLTETQYF. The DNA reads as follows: TGTGCCAGCAGCACTCCGGGACTCACAGAGACCCAGTACTTC. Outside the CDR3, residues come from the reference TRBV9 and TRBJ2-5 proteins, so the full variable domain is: DSGVTQTPKHLITATGQRVTLRCSPRSGDLSVYWYQQSLDQGLQFLIQYYNGEERAKGNILERFSAQQFPDLHSELNLSSLELGDSALYFCASSTPGLTETQYFGPGTRLLVL.